This T cell receptor beta chain was retrieved from a study of control samples from healthy donors and cancer patients. The CDR3 loop spans 16 amino acids. Trimming cost V 4 bases and J 4 bases; bases outside gene matches: 9. Germline V gives CDR1 SGHRS, CDR2 YFSETQ. Repertoires were generated with immunoSEQ multiplex PCR, while TCRdb's copy carries only in-frame clones and drops some. The data show tens of thousands of clones, approximately 95% seen once. The clonotype was recovered from a woman under 40 in good health. The rearrangement uses TRBV5-1 and TRBJ2-1; 9 bases fit TRBD2. Sequencing was carried out using blood. DNA for the CDR3: TGCGCCAGCAGCGCGACTAGCGGAAACTCTTACAATGAGCAGTTCTTC. Protein sequence: CASSATSGNSYNEQFF.